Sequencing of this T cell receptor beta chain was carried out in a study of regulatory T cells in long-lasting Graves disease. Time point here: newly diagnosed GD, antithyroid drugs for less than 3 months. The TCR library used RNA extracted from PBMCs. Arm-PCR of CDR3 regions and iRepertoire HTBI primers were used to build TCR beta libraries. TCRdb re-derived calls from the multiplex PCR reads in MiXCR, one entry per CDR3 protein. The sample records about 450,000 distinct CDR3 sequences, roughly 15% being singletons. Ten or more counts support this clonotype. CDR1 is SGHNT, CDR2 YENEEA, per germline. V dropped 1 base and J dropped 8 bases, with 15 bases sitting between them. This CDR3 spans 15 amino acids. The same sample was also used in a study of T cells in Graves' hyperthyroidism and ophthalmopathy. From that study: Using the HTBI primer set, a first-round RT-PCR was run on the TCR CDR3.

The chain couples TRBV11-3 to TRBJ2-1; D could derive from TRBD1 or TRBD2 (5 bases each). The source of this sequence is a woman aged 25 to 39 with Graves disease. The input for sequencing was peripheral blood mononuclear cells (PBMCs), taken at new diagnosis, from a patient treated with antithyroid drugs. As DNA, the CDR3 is TGTGCCAGCAGCTTAGGGGGCGAGAGGGGACATGAGCAGTTCTTC. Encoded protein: CASSLGGERGHEQFF.